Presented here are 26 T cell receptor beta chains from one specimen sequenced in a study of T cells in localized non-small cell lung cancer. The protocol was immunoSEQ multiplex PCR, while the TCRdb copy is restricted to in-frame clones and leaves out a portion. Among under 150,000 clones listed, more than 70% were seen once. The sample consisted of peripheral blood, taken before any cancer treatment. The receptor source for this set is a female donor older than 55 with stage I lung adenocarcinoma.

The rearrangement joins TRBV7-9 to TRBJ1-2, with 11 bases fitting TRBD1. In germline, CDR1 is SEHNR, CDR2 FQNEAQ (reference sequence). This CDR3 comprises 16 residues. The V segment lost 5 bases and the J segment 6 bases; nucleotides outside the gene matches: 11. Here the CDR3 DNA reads TGTGCCAGCAGCGCTGGACAGGGGGCGATGACCCATGGCTACACCTTC. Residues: CASSAGQGAMTHGYTF.

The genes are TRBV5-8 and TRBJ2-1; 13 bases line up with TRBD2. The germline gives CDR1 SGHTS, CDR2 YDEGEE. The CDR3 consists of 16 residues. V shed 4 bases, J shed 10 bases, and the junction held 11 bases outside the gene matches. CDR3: CASSIRTSGGRLEQFF. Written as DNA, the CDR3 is TGTGCCAGCAGCATACGGACTAGCGGGGGACGGTTGGAGCAGTTCTTC. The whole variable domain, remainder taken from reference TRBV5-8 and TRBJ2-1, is EAGVTQSPTHLIKTRGQQATLRCSPISGHTSVYWYQQALGLGLQFLLWYDEGEERNRGNFPPRFSGRQFPNYSSELNVNALELEDSALYLCASSIRTSGGRLEQFFGPGTRLTVL.

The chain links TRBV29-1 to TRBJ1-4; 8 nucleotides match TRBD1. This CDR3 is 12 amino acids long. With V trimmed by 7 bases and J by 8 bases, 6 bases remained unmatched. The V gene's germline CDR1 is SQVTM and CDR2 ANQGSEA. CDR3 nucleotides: TGCAGCGGAACAGGGGGGGACGAAAAACTGTTTTTT. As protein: CSGTGGDEKLFF.

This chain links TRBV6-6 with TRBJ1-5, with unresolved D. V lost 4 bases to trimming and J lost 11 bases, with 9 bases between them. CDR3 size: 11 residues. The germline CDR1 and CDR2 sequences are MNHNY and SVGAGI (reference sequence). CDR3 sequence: CASSSLGAQHF. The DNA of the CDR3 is TGTGCCAGCAGTTCCCTCGGGGCCCAGCATTTT.

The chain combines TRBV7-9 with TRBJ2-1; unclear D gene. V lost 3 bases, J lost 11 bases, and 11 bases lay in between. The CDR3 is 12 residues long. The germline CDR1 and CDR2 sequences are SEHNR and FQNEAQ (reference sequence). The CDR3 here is CASSFTDSKQFF. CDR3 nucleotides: TGTGCCAGCAGCTTTACCGATAGCAAGCAGTTCTTC.

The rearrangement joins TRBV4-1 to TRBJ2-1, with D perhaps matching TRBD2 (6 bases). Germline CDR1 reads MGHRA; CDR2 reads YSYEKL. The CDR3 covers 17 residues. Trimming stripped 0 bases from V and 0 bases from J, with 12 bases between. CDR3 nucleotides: TGCGCCAGCAGCCAAGATGGGCTAGCGAGCTCCTACAATGAGCAGTTCTTC. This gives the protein CASSQDGLASSYNEQFF.

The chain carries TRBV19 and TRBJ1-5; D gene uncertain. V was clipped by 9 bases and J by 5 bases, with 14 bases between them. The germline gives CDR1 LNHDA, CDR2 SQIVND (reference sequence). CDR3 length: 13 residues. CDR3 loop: CASGFLGDQPQHF. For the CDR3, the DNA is TGTGCCAGCGGATTCTTGGGCGATCAGCCCCAGCATTTT.

CDR3 sequence (DNA): TGTGCCAGCAGTGGGAGGGAGCTCAATCAGCCCCAGCATTTT. Its protein is CASSGRELNQPQHF. J is TRBJ1-5 and V is TRBV6-1; the D is unclear. CDR3 length: 14 residues. V was cut by 4 bases and J by 3 bases, with 10 bases left in between. Germline-derived CDR1 and CDR2 are MNHNS and SASEGT.

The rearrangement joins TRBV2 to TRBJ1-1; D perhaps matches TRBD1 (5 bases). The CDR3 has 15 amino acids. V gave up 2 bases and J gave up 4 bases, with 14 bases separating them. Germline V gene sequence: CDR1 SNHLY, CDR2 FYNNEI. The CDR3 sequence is CASSELGQGSTEAFF. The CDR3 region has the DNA TGTGCCAGCAGTGAATTAGGACAAGGTTCCACTGAAGCTTTCTTT.

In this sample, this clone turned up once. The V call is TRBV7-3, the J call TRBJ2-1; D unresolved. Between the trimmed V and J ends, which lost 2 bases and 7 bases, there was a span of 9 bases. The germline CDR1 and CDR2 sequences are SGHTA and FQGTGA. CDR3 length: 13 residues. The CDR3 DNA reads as TGTGCCAGCAGCTTAGGCCTTTGGAATGAGCAGTTCTTC. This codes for CASSLGLWNEQFF.

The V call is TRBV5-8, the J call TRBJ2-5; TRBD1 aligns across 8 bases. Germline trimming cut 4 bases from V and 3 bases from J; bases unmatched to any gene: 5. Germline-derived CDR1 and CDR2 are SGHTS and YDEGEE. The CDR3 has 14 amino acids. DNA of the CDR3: TGTGCCAGCAGCCAAGGACAGGGTAAAGAGACCCAGTACTTC. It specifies CASSQGQGKETQYF.

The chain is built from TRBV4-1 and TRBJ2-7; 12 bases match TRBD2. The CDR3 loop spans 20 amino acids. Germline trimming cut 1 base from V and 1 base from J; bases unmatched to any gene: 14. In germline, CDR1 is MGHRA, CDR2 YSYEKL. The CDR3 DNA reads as TGCGCCAGCAGCCAAGTCCCTAGCGGACTAGCGGGGACGGATTCCTACGAGCAGTACTTC. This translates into CASSQVPSGLAGTDSYEQYF.

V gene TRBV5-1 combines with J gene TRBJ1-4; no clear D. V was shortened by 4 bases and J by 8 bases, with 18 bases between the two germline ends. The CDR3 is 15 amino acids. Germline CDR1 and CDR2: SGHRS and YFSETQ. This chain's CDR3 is CASSRAAGSKEKLFF. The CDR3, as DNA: TGCGCCAGCAGCCGAGCGGCGGGGTCCAAGGAAAAACTGTTTTTT.

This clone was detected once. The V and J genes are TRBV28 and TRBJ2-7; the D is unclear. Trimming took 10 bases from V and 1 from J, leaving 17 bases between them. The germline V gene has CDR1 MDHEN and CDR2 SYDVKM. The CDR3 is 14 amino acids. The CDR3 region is CANPRQLGSYEQYF. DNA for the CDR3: TGTGCCAACCCCAGGCAGCTAGGATCCTACGAGCAGTACTTC.

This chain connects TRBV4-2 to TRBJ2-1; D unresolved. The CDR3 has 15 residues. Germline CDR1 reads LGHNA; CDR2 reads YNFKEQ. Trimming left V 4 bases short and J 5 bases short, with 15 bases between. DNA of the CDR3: TGTGCCAGCAGCCCTACCCTTGTTCCCCACAATGAGCAGTTCTTC. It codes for CASSPTLVPHNEQFF.

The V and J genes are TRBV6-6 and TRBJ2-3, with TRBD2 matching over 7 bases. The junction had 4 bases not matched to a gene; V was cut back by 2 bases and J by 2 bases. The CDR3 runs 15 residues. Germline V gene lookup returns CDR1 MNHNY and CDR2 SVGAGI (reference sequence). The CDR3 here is CASSYAGTNTDTQYF. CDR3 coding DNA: TGTGCCAGCAGTTACGCCGGGACTAACACAGATACGCAGTATTTT.

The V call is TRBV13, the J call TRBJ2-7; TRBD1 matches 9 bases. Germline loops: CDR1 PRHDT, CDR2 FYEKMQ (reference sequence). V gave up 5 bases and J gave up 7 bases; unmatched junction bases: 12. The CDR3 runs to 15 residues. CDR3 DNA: TGTGCCAGCAGCCACTCCGGGACAGGGAGAAGGGAGCAGTACTTC. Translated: CASSHSGTGRREQYF.

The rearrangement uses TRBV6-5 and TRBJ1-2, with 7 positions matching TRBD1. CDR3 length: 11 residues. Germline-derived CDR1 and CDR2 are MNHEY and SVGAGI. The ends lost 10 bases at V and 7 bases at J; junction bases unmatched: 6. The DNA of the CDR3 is TGTGCCACCTCAGGGGGGGGTGGCTACACCTTC. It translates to CATSGGGGYTF.

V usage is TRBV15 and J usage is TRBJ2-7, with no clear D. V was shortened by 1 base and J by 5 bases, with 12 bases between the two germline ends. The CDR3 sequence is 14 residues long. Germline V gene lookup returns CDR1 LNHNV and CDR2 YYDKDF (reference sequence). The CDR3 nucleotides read TGTGCCACCAGCAGAGTGGACGTTCGGGACGAGCAGTACTTC. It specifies CATSRVDVRDEQYF.

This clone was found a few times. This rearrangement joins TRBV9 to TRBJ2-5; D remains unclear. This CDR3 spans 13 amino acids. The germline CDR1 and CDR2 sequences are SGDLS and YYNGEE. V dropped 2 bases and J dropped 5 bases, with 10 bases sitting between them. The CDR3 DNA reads TGTGCCAGCAGCGTGTCATCTCGGGAGACCCAGTACTTC. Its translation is CASSVSSRETQYF.

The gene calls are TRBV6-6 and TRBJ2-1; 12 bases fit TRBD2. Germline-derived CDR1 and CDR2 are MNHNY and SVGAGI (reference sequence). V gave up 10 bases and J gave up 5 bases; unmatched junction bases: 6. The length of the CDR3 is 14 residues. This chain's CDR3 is CATRTSGTNNEQFF. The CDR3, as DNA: TGTGCCACTCGGACTAGCGGGACCAACAATGAGCAGTTCTTC.

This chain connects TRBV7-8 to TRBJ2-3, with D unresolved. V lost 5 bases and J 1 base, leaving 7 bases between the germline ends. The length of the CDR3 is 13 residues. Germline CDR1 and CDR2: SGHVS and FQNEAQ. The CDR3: CASSLVRTDTQYF. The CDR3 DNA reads TGTGCCAGCAGCCTAGTACGCACAGATACGCAGTATTTT.

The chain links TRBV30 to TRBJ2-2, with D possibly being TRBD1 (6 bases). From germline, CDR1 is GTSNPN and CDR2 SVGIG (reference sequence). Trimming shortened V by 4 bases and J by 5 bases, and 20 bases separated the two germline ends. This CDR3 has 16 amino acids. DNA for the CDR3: TGTGCCTGGACCACCGGGGCAGGGGTAGTGACCGGGGAGCTGTTTTTT. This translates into CAWTTGAGVVTGELFF.

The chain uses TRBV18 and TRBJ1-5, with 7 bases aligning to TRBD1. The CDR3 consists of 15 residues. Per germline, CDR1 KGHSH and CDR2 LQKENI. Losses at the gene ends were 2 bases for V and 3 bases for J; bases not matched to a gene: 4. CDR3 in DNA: TGTGCCAGCTCACCATCCAGGGGGATCAATCAGCCCCAGCATTTT. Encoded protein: CASSPSRGINQPQHF.

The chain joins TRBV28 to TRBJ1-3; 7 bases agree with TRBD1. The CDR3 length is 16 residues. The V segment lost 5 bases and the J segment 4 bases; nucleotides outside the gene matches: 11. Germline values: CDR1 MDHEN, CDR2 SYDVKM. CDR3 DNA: TGTGCCAGCAGTCGCCGGACAGGAGAGGCAGGAAACACCATATATTTT. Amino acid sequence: CASSRRTGEAGNTIYF.

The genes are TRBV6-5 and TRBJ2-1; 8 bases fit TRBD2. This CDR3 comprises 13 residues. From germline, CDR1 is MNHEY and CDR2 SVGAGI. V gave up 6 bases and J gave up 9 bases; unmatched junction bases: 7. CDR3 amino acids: CASRTSGRSEQFF. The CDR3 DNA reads TGTGCCAGCAGAACTAGCGGACGCAGTGAGCAGTTCTTC.